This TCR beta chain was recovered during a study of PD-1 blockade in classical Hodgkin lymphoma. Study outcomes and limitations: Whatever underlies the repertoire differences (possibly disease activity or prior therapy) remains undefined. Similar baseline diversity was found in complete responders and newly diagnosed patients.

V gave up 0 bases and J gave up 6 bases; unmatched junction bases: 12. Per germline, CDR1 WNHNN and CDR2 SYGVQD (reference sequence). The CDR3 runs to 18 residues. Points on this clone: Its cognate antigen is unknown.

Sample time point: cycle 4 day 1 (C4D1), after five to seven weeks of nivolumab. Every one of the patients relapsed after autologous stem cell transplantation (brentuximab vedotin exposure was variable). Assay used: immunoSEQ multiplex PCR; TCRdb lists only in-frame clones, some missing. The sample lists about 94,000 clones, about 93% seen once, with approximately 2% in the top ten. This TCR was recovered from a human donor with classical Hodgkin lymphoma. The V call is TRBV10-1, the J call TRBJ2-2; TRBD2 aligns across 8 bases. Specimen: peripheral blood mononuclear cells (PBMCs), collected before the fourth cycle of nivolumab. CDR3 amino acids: CASSESRGGLAWSGELFF. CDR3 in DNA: TGCGCCAGCAGTGAGTCAAGAGGAGGACTAGCCTGGTCCGGGGAGCTGTTTTTT.